Given below is one T cell receptor (beta chain) in context. What it recognizes is unknown. Generated by immunoSEQ multiplex PCR, the TCRdb table keeps only in-frame clones and is missing some. The data contain about 55,000 clones, roughly 90% of them singletons. The source of the sample is a study of T cell responses to AZD1222 COVID-19 vaccine. Broader study findings: Repertoire sampling happened only post peak T cell response. White British donors predominated, females outnumbered males, and clonal diversity was possibly underestimated. Only 6 or 7 AZD1222 recipients tested seropositive at baseline. Spike-specific TCR breadth and depth both grew after two AZD1222 doses.

The germline gives CDR1 MGHDK, CDR2 SYGVNS. CDR3 length equals 14 residues. V was shortened by 2 bases and J by 6 bases, with 8 bases between the two germline ends. The sequence was collected from an adult in good health. The sample was peripheral blood, taken on day 0 of AZD1222 vaccination. The chain combines TRBV25-1 with TRBJ1-6, with a tentative D call TRBD1 (6 bases). The DNA for the CDR3 is TGTGCCAGCAGTGAACTGGACAGTAATTCACCCCTCCACTTT. Amino acid sequence: CASSELDSNSPLHF.